These 9 T cell receptor beta chains originate from one sample sequenced in a study of T-cell memory formation after mild COVID-19. In TCRdb, the 5' RACE reads were re-called with MiXCR into one record per CDR3 protein. The sample lists 200,000 to 250,000 distinct CDR3 sequences; around 26% were seen once. The sequenced material came from PBMCs or a T cell subset sorted from them (not recorded which). These TCRs come from an adult woman who had mild COVID-19 (a few samples of this study predate the infection). Cell type and time point are not known.

This clonotype has more than one count but fewer than ten. CDR3 region: CSADRGLETQYF. For the CDR3, the DNA is TGCAGCGCCGACAGGGGTCTGGAGACCCAGTACTTC. The genes are TRBV29-1 and TRBJ2-5; 8 bases fit TRBD1. Per the germline V gene, CDR1 is SQVTM and CDR2 is ANQGSEA. V dropped 7 bases and J dropped 5; count of bases not matched to a gene: 6. This CDR3 comprises 12 residues.

The V and J genes are TRBV19 and TRBJ1-1; D perhaps matches TRBD1 (5 bases). Germline CDR1 and CDR2: LNHDA and SQIVND (reference sequence). Trimming removed 3 bases at V and 3 bases at J, with 8 bases between. The CDR3 has 13 residues. The CDR3 region has the DNA TGTGCCAGTAGTATGAAAGGGGACACTGAAGCTTTCTTT. This codes for CASSMKGDTEAFF.

A few counts support this clonotype. The V and J genes are TRBV18 and TRBJ2-1; TRBD2 aligns across 8 bases. The length of the CDR3 is 16 residues. The V and J ends lost 4 bases and 4 bases, in that order; junction bases with no gene match: 9. The germline CDR1 and CDR2 sequences are KGHSH and LQKENI. Here the CDR3 reads CASSHRGAGAYNEQFF. The CDR3 DNA follows: TGTGCCAGCTCACACCGAGGAGCGGGAGCTTACAATGAGCAGTTCTTC. The variable domain in full, with the rest retrieved from reference TRBV18 and TRBJ2-1, is NAGVMQNPRHLVRRRGQEARLRCSPMKGHSHVYWYRQLPEEGLKFMVYLQKENIIDESGMPKERFSAEFPKEGPSILRIQQVVRGDSAAYFCASSHRGAGAYNEQFFGPGTRLTVL.

This rearrangement joins TRBV14 to TRBJ2-7; D is perhaps TRBD1 (5 bases). This CDR3 is 16 amino acids long. Trimming took off 1 base at V and 5 bases at J, with 18 bases between the two ends. Germline assignment: CDR1 SGHDN and CDR2 FVKESK. The CDR3 region has the DNA TGTGCCAGCAGCCAAGTTCCCCCTCAGGGCTTCAACGAGCAGTACTTC. This codes for CASSQVPPQGFNEQYF.

The J gene is TRBJ1-1, the V gene TRBV20-1, with D possibly being TRBD1 (6 bases). The V end lost 6 bases, the J end lost 0 bases, and 11 bases lay between the germline ends. The germline V gene has CDR1 DFQATT and CDR2 SNEGSKA (reference sequence). The CDR3 consists of 13 residues. CDR3 protein: CSAQPGVNTEAFF. CDR3 nucleotide sequence: TGCAGTGCCCAACCAGGGGTGAACACTGAAGCTTTCTTT.

This clonotype occurred a few times. One end of the junction does not line up with germline, which may come from a read error. The chain carries TRBV20-1 and TRBJ1-6; D may be TRBD1 (5 bases). This CDR3 is 15 amino acids long. Germline V gene lookup returns CDR1 DFQATT and CDR2 SNEGSKA (reference sequence). The CDR3 region is CSARVHGAGNSPPHF. The DNA for the CDR3 is TGCAGTGCTAGAGTTCACGGGGCGGGGAATTCACCCCCCCACTTT.

J is TRBJ1-5 and V is TRBV28; D not resolved. CDR3 length: 15 residues. Germline CDR1 MDHEN, CDR2 SYDVKM. V was trimmed by 6 bases and J by 4 bases, leaving 16 bases between them. The CDR3 here is CASRPLKDGNQPQHF. The CDR3 DNA reads as TGTGCCAGCAGACCCCTCAAGGATGGGAATCAGCCCCAGCATTTT.

There are a few counts of this clonotype. V gene TRBV12-3 or TRBV12-4 combines with J gene TRBJ1-3, with TRBD1 matching over 7 bases. Trimming took 5 bases from V and 0 from J; bases not matched to a gene: 10. The CDR3 runs to 17 residues. In nucleotides, the CDR3 is TGTGCCAGCAGTCGCCGATCTGGGACAGCCTCTGGAAACACCATATATTTT. Protein product: CASSRRSGTASGNTIYF.

The chain recombines TRBV3-1 with TRBJ2-3; perhaps D is TRBD1 or TRBD2 (5 bases each). Trimming pared 7 bases from V and 0 bases from J, leaving 11 bases between. Germline CDR1 is LGHDT and CDR2 is YNNKEL (reference sequence). CDR3 length: 14 amino acids. CDR3 residues: CASNSRGSTDTQYF. In nucleotides, the CDR3 is TGTGCCAGCAACTCACGGGGCAGCACAGATACGCAGTATTTT.